One TCR beta chain is described in this entry. Sequencing was performed with immunoSEQ multiplex PCR; in TCRdb, only in-frame clones are kept and a portion is missing. The sample includes about 340,000 clones, more than 85% seen only once; the top ten take roughly 20%. This entry belongs to a study of blood T cell repertoires in COVID-19. CDR1 is KGHSH, CDR2 LQKENI, per germline. Trimming stripped 0 bases from V and 7 bases from J, with 10 bases between. This CDR3 spans 14 amino acids. Sequenced sample: PBMCs or T cells enriched from blood (not recorded which). The rearrangement links TRBV18 to TRBJ2-1, with a weak D call TRBD2 (6 bases). This receptor was taken from a woman aged 30 to 39 who had recovered from COVID-19. The CDR3 sequence is CASSPPAGQNEQFF. In DNA form, the CDR3 reads TGTGCCAGCTCACCACCGGCGGGGCAAAATGAGCAGTTCTTC.